These 6 T cell receptor beta chains came from one sample sequenced in a study of metastatic and nonmetastatic thyroid tumors. TCRdb re-called the PCR reads via MiXCR. The sample gives fewer than 45,000 clones, roughly 12% of which show up once; roughly 9.5% is in the top ten. No patient had received any treatment before thyroid surgery. The sample consisted of blood. These receptors originate from a female donor with papillary thyroid cancer or a benign thyroid nodule (not recorded which). Some clones in this sample may be carry-over from other donors' samples.

This rearrangement joins TRBV18 to TRBJ1-6; D not certain. Trimming left V 2 bases short and J 6 bases short, with 5 bases between. This CDR3 has 13 residues. The germline gives CDR1 KGHSH, CDR2 LQKENI. Here the CDR3 reads CASSPGLNSPLHF. CDR3 coding DNA: TGTGCCAGCTCACCAGGGCTTAATTCACCCCTCCACTTT.

This clone was detected only a few times. The rearrangement joins TRBV28 to TRBJ1-1; D is possibly TRBD1 (5 bases). V was shortened by 1 base and J by 5 bases, with 14 bases between the two germline ends. This CDR3 is built from 15 residues. CDR1 is MDHEN and CDR2 is SYDVKM in the germline V gene. CDR3 amino acids: CASSLYPAGMTEAFF. As DNA, the CDR3 is TGTGCCAGCAGTTTATATCCGGCAGGGATGACTGAAGCTTTCTTT.

Worth noting for this clone: No conserved phenylalanine or tryptophan ends this CDR3, so it is likely a read error. The chain employs TRBV20-1 and TRBJ2-5; a possible D gene is TRBD2 (6 bases). Germline V lookup: CDR1 DFQATT, CDR2 SNEGSKA (reference sequence). V was trimmed by 8 bases and J by 7 bases, leaving 26 bases between them. The CDR3 extends over 15 amino acids. CDR3: CSSALLGVGGGTQYS. The CDR3 bases are TGCAGTTCCGCCCTCCTTGGAGTGGGGGGTGGGACCCAGTACTCC.

Ten or more counts support this clone. A single base separates this from a much larger clone, so it may be a read error. The same CDR3 arises from other DNA sequences in this sample as well. This chain uses TRBV20-1 with TRBJ1-2; D remains unclear. V was clipped by 5 bases and J by 5 bases, with 18 bases between them. From germline, CDR1 is DFQATT and CDR2 SNEGSKA (reference sequence). CDR3 length: 14 residues. CDR3 amino acids: CSAGVTTRAYGYTF. The DNA of the CDR3 is TGCAGTGCTGGAGTCACAACGAGGGCTTATGGCTACACCTTC.

Many counts were recorded for this clone. The gene calls are TRBV2 and TRBJ2-7; TRBD1 agrees at 8 bases. Trimming removed 7 bases from V and 3 bases from J; junction bases left unmatched: 5. Germline assignment: CDR1 SNHLY and CDR2 FYNNEI. This CDR3 spans 13 amino acids. In DNA form, the CDR3 reads TGTGCCAGCATCGGACAGGGTAGCTACGAGCAGTACTTC. It translates to CASIGQGSYEQYF.

In the case of this clone: An end of the junction does not agree with germline; a read error may underlie this. As DNA, the CDR3 is TGTGTCAGCAGTCCCCCCTGGCGTAGGGGCTACACCTTC. Amino acids: CVSSPPWRRGYTF. The chain carries TRBV6-1 and TRBJ1-2; D not resolved. The CDR3 loop spans 13 amino acids. Germline V gene data show CDR1 as MNHNS and CDR2 as SASEGT.